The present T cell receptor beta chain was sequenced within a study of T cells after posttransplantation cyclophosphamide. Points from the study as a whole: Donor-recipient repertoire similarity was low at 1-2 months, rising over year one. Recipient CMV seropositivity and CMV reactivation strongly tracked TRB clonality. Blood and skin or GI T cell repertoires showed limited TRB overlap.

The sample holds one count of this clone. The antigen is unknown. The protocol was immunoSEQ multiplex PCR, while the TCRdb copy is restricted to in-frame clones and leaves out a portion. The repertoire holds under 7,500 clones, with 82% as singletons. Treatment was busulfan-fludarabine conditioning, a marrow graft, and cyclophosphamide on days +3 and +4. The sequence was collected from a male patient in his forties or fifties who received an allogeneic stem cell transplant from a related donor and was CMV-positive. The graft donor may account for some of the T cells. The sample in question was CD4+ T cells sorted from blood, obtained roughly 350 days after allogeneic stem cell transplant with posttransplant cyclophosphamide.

This CDR3 reads CASSRQGAYGYTF. The CDR3 DNA reads TGTGCCAGCAGTCGACAGGGCGCCTATGGCTACACCTTC. The chain combines TRBV5-8 with TRBJ1-2, with TRBD1 identical over 7 bases. Germline loops: CDR1 SGHTS, CDR2 YDEGEE. This CDR3 has 13 amino acids. J gave up 4 bases and V 5 bases, and 5 bases lay outside the gene matches.